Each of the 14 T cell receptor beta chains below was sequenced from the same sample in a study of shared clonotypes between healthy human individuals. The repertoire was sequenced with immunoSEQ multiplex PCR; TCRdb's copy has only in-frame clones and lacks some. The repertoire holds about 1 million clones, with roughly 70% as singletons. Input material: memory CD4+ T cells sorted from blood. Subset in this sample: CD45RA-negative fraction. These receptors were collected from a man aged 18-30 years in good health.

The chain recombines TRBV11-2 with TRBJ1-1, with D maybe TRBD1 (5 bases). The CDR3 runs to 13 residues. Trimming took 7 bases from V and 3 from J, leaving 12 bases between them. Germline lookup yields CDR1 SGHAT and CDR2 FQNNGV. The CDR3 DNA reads TGTGCCAGCAAACTACTACAGGACACTGAAGCTTTCTTT. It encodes CASKLLQDTEAFF. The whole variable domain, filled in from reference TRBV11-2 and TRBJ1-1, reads EAGVAQSPRYKIIEKRQSVAFWCNPISGHATLYWYQQILGQGPKLLIQFQNNGVVDDSQLPKDRFSAERLKGVDSTLKIQPAKLEDSAVYLCASKLLQDTEAFFGQGTRLTVV.

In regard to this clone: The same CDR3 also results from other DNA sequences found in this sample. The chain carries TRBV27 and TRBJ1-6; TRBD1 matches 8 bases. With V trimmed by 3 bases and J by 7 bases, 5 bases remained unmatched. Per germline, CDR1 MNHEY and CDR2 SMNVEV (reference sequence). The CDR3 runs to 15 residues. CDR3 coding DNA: TGTGCCAGCAGTTTGAGACAGGGGAGCAATTCACCCCTCCACTTT. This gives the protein CASSLRQGSNSPLHF.

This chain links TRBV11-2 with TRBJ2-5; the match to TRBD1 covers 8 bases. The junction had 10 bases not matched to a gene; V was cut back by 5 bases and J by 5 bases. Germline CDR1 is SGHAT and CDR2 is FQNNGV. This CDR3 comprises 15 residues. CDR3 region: CASSANSGGGETQYF. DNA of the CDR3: TGTGCCAGCAGCGCAAACTCAGGGGGCGGGGAGACCCAGTACTTC.

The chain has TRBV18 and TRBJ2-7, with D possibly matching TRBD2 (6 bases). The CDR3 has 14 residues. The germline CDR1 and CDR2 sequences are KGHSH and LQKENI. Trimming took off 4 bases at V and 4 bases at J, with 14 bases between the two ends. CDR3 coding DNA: TGTGCCAGCTCACGGGGCTCCCGGGAGTACGAGCAGTACTTC. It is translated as CASSRGSREYEQYF. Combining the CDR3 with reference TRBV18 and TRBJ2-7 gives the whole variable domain NAGVMQNPRHLVRRRGQEARLRCSPMKGHSHVYWYRQLPEEGLKFMVYLQKENIIDESGMPKERFSAEFPKEGPSILRIQQVVRGDSAAYFCASSRGSREYEQYFGPGTRLTVT.

The CDR3 nucleotides are TGTGCCAGCAGTTTGGACAGGGACTCCTACGAGCAGTACTTC. Residues: CASSLDRDSYEQYF. The chain employs TRBV2 and TRBJ2-7, with 8 bases aligning to TRBD1. With 5 bases clipped from V and 0 bases from J, the junction kept 3 bases outside the gene matches. The length of the CDR3 is 14 residues. The germline V gene encodes CDR1 SNHLY and CDR2 FYNNEI.

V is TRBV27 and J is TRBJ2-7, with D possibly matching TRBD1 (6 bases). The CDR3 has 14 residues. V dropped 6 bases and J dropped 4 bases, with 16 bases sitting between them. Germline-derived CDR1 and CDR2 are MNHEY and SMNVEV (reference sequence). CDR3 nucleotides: TGTGCCAGCAGCACAGGGTTCACGGGGTACGAGCAGTACTTC. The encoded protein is CASSTGFTGYEQYF.

The DNA for the CDR3 is TGTGCCAGCAGCTTTAGCGGAAGGGAGACCCAGTACTTC. Translation: CASSFSGRETQYF. The J gene is TRBJ2-5, the V gene TRBV5-6, with a weak D call TRBD2 (6 bases). Germline V CDR1 and CDR2: SGHDT, YYEEEE. With 2 bases removed from V and 5 bases from J, the gap between germline ends came to 10 bases. The CDR3 is made up of 13 amino acids. Supplemented by reference TRBV5-6 and TRBJ2-5, the full variable domain reads DAGVTQSPTHLIKTRGQQVTLRCSPKSGHDTVSWYQQALGQGPQFIFQYYEEEERQRGNFPDRFSGHQFPNYSSELNVNALLLGDSALYLCASSFSGRETQYFGPGTRLLVL.

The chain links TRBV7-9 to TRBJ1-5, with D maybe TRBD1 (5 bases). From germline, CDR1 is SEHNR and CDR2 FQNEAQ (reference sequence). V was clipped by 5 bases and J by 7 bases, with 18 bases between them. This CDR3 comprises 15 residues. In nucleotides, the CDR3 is TGTGCCAGCAGCCCCGGGGACGGGAACTACCAGCCCCAGCATTTT. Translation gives CASSPGDGNYQPQHF.

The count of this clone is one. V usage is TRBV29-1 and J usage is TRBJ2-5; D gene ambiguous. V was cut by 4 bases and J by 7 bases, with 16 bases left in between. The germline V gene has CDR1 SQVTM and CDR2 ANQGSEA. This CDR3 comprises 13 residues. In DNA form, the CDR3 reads TGCAGCGTTGTGGAGATTTTACCATGGACCCAGTACTTC. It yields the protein CSVVEILPWTQYF.

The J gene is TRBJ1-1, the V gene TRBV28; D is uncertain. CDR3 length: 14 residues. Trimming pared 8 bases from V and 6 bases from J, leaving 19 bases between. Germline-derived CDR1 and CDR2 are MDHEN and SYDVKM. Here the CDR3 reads CASAATRLIAEAFF. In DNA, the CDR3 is TGTGCCAGCGCCGCAACGAGGTTGATCGCTGAAGCTTTCTTT.

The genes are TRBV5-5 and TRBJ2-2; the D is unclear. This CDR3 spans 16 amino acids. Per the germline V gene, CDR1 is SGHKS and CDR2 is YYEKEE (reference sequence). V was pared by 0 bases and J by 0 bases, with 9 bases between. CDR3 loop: CASSLGPSANTGELFF. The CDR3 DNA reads TGTGCCAGCAGCTTGGGCCCAAGCGCGAACACCGGGGAGCTGTTTTTT.

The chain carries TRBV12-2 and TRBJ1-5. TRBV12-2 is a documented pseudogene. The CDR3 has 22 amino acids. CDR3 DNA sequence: TGTGCAAGTCGCTTAGTTGATTTTTCGGGGGGCATCCCTCTCGCCCTGAATCAGCCCCAGCATTTT. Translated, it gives CASRLVDFSGGIPLALNQPQHF.

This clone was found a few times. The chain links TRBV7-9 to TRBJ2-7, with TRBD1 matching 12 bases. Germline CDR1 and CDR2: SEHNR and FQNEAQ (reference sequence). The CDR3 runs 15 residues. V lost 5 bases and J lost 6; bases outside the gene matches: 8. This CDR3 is CASSKPGQGASEQYF. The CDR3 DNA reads TGTGCCAGCAGCAAGCCGGGACAGGGGGCCTCCGAGCAGTACTTC.

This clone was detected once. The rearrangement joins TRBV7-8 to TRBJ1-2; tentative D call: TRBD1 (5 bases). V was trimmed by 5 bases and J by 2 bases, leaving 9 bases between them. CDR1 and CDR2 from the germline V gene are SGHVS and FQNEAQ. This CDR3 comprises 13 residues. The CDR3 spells CASSPGQNYGYTF. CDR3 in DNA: TGTGCCAGCAGCCCAGGGCAGAACTATGGCTACACCTTC.